A single sample is the source of the 27 T cell receptor beta chains below, sequenced in a study of T-cell memory formation after mild COVID-19. TCRdb reanalysed the 5' RACE reads using MiXCR and keeps one entry per CDR3 protein. The sample lists 100,000 or so distinct CDR3 sequences; roughly 10% were seen once. Material for sequencing was PBMCs or a T cell subset sorted from them (not recorded which). Source of these receptors: a man younger than 30 who had mild COVID-19 (a few samples of this study predate the infection). Cell type and time point are not known.

The chain uses TRBV7-9 and TRBJ2-7, with D uncertain. Trimming stripped 3 bases from V and 5 bases from J, with 8 bases between. This CDR3 spans 12 amino acids. In germline, CDR1 is SEHNR, CDR2 FQNEAQ (reference sequence). The CDR3 sequence is CASSFRVDEQYF. The CDR3 DNA reads as TGTGCCAGCAGCTTTCGAGTCGACGAGCAGTACTTC.

The chain is built from TRBV12-3 or TRBV12-4 and TRBJ2-3; no clear D gene. Deletions cut 5 bases from V and 0 bases from J, with 15 bases between. The CDR3 has 16 amino acids. The CDR3 loop is CASSPPRGISTDTQYF. The CDR3 DNA sequence: TGTGCCAGCAGTCCACCCCGAGGAATTAGCACAGATACGCAGTATTTT.

V usage is TRBV6-2 or TRBV6-3 and J usage is TRBJ2-5; TRBD2 is a possible D gene (5 bases). CDR3 size: 13 residues. CDR1 and CDR2 (germline): MNHEY, SVGEGT. Trimming left V 2 bases short and J 4 bases short, with 8 bases between. CDR3 protein: CASSYVGVETQYF. CDR3 DNA sequence: TGTGCCAGCAGTTACGTCGGGGTAGAGACCCAGTACTTC.

There are a few counts of this clonotype. V gene TRBV9 combines with J gene TRBJ2-3, with D possibly called TRBD1 or TRBD2 (6 bases each). CDR3 size: 16 residues. Germline V gene sequence: CDR1 SGDLS, CDR2 YYNGEE. The V end lost 0 bases, the J end lost 2 bases, and 13 bases lay between the germline ends. In nucleotides, the CDR3 is TGTGCCAGCAGCGTAGTCGCCGGGGGCCTCACAGATACGCAGTATTTT. It yields the protein CASSVVAGGLTDTQYF.

The gene calls are TRBV7-9 and TRBJ2-7; D tentatively reads TRBD1 or TRBD2 (5 bases each). The CDR3 is 15 residues long. Trimming shortened V by 1 base and J by 0 bases, and 10 bases separated the two germline ends. Germline V lookup: CDR1 SEHNR, CDR2 FQNEAQ (reference sequence). CDR3 amino acids: CASSLGGGASYEQYF. The CDR3 coding sequence is TGTGCCAGCAGCTTAGGTGGGGGAGCCTCCTACGAGCAGTACTTC.

The rearrangement links TRBV6-1 to TRBJ1-1; 7 bases line up with TRBD1. The CDR3 runs to 16 residues. Germline V gene data show CDR1 as MNHNS and CDR2 as SASEGT. V trimming: 1 base; J trimming: 4 bases; junction bases outside the gene matches: 9. The CDR3 loop is CASSEEGGGAVTEAFF. CDR3 DNA: TGTGCCAGCAGTGAAGAGGGAGGGGGCGCAGTCACTGAAGCTTTCTTT.

A few counts support this clonotype. The gene calls are TRBV5-1 and TRBJ2-7; 10 bases align to TRBD1. V lost 4 bases to trimming and J lost 2 bases; unmatched junction nucleotides: 6. The CDR3 is made up of 15 amino acids. Germline loops: CDR1 SGHRS, CDR2 YFSETQ. The CDR3 DNA reads TGCGCCAGCAGCATTGGGACAGGGGATACCTACGAGCAGTACTTC. Its translation: CASSIGTGDTYEQYF.

This clonotype was seen many times. The chain uses TRBV7-6 and TRBJ2-7; no clear D gene. Germline values: CDR1 SGHVS, CDR2 FNYEAQ. V gave up 1 base and J gave up 2 bases, with 12 bases separating them. The length of the CDR3 is 15 residues. CDR3 bases: TGTGCCAGCAGCTTAGTCACGGAAGGGACCTACGAGCAGTACTTC. As protein: CASSLVTEGTYEQYF.

This clonotype appeared a few times. The chain is built from TRBV12-3 or TRBV12-4 and TRBJ1-6; D unclear. Trimming left V 1 base short and J 6 bases short, with 7 bases between. The CDR3 has 14 residues. In nucleotides, the CDR3 is TGTGCCAGCAGTTTAGATAGGGCTAATTCACCCCTCCACTTT. Translated: CASSLDRANSPLHF.

The chain uses TRBV4-1 and TRBJ1-1; 9 bases are shared with TRBD1. With 1 base clipped from V and 4 bases from J, the junction kept 1 base outside the gene matches. The germline gives CDR1 MGHRA, CDR2 YSYEKL. The CDR3 extends over 14 amino acids. The CDR3 sequence: CASSQGQGGTEAFF. Here the CDR3 DNA reads TGCGCCAGCAGCCAAGGACAGGGGGGCACTGAAGCTTTCTTT.

This clonotype was observed at least ten times. The rearrangement links TRBV5-6 to TRBJ1-3; no reliable D call. Between the trimmed V and J ends, which lost 3 bases and 0 bases, there was a span of 10 bases. This CDR3 is 15 amino acids long. CDR1 is SGHDT, CDR2 YYEEEE, per germline. The chain's CDR3 is CASSSQFYSGNTIYF. The CDR3 DNA reads as TGTGCCAGCAGCTCCCAGTTCTACTCTGGAAACACCATATATTTT.

This clonotype was recorded at least ten times. The chain recombines TRBV12-3 or TRBV12-4 with TRBJ2-1, with TRBD2 identical over 9 bases. The junction had 3 bases not matched to a gene; V was cut back by 8 bases and J by 1 base. The CDR3 covers 14 residues. The CDR3 region is CASGTSRSYNEQFF. The CDR3 DNA reads as TGTGCCAGCGGGACTAGCAGGTCCTACAATGAGCAGTTCTTC.

This chain uses TRBV7-6 with TRBJ1-2, with D perhaps TRBD1 (5 bases). CDR1 is SGHVS, CDR2 FNYEAQ, per germline. The ends were cut back, 5 bases at V and 4 bases at J, with 17 bases in the middle. This CDR3 is built from 15 residues. The CDR3 DNA follows: TGTGCCAGCAGCCCAAAGATCCAGGGAGGCTATGGCTACACCTTC. This translates into CASSPKIQGGYGYTF.

At least ten counts were recorded for this clonotype. The chain employs TRBV5-6 and TRBJ1-1; D gene unclear. The CDR3 extends over 17 amino acids. The V gene's germline CDR1 is SGHDT and CDR2 YYEEEE. Trimming stripped 2 bases from V and 1 base from J, with 18 bases between. CDR3 nucleotides: TGTGCCAGCAGCTTTAAAATCGCGCGGGTGGGGAACACTGAAGCTTTCTTT. It codes for CASSFKIARVGNTEAFF.

The CDR3 region has the DNA TGTGCCAGCAGTTTAGCCGGGGGACCGCAGTATTTT. Its translation is CASSLAGGPQYF. The V call is TRBV12-3 or TRBV12-4, the J call TRBJ2-3, with D perhaps matching TRBD2 (6 bases). Deletions cut 0 bases from V and 10 bases from J, with 8 bases between. The CDR3 has 12 residues.

V usage is TRBV6-2 or TRBV6-3 and J usage is TRBJ2-7; perhaps TRBD1 as D (6 bases). The CDR3 sequence is 14 residues long. V was shortened by 2 bases and J by 5 bases, with 13 bases between the two germline ends. Germline V gives CDR1 MNHEY, CDR2 SVGEGT. The CDR3 loop is CASSYPNRANEQYV. CDR3 nucleotide sequence: TGTGCCAGCAGTTACCCGAACAGGGCGAACGAGCAGTACGTC.

V and J are TRBV6-4 and TRBJ2-3, with TRBD2 identical over 8 bases. The CDR3 is 15 amino acids. Germline CDR1 and CDR2: MRHNA and SNTAGT. Trimming took 8 bases from V and 0 from J; bases not matched to a gene: 7. The CDR3 region is CASSLAGSSTDTQYF. In DNA form, the CDR3 reads TGTGCCAGCTCCTTAGCGGGGTCTAGCACAGATACGCAGTATTTT.

The J gene is TRBJ1-1, the V gene TRBV4-3; D not certain. The germline V gene has CDR1 LGHNA and CDR2 YSLEER. The CDR3 spans 15 residues. V dropped 0 bases and J dropped 8 bases, with 16 bases sitting between them. The CDR3 is CASSQDAGGLREAFF. Here the CDR3 DNA reads TGCGCCAGCAGCCAAGACGCGGGTGGTTTAAGAGAAGCTTTCTTT.

The rearrangement uses TRBV12-2 and TRBJ2-7; TRBD2, the table's D call, lacks a check against the DNA. TRBV12-2 is reported as a pseudogene. This CDR3 has 17 amino acids. In nucleotides, the CDR3 is TGTGCAAGTCGCTTAGTCCTAGCGGGGGGGCCTTCCTACGAGCAGTACGTC. Protein: CASRLVLAGGPSYEQYV.

In this sample, this clonotype turned up a few times. The V call is TRBV24-1, the J call TRBJ2-1; TRBD1 agrees at 9 bases. Germline CDR1 reads KGHDR; CDR2 reads SFDVKD. The J segment lost 5 bases and the V segment lost 3 bases, leaving 10 bases of the junction unmatched. CDR3 length: 17 amino acids. CDR3 in amino acids: CATSDLYMGQGHNEQFF. The CDR3 nucleotides are TGTGCCACCAGTGATCTGTATATGGGACAGGGCCACAATGAGCAGTTCTTC.

This clonotype was detected only a few times. This chain uses TRBV5-1 with TRBJ2-5; 11 nucleotides agree with TRBD2. V gave up 4 bases and J gave up 2 bases; unmatched junction bases: 7. The CDR3 covers 16 residues. CDR1 SGHRS and CDR2 YFSETQ come from the germline V gene. CDR3 amino acids: CASSGTSGDPQETQYF. DNA for the CDR3: TGCGCCAGCAGCGGGACTAGCGGTGATCCTCAAGAGACCCAGTACTTC. Looking up the rest from reference TRBV5-1 and TRBJ2-5 gives the full variable domain: KAGVTQTPRYLIKTRGQQVTLSCSPISGHRSVSWYQQTPGQGLQFLFEYFSETQRNKGNFPGRFSGRQFSNSRSEMNVSTLELGDSALYLCASSGTSGDPQETQYFGPGTRLLVL.

This chain connects TRBV7-8 to TRBJ2-5; 7 bases are a match to TRBD2. The CDR3 length is 14 residues. CDR1 is SGHVS and CDR2 is FQNEAQ in the germline V gene. The J segment lost 2 bases and the V segment lost 5 bases, leaving 5 bases of the junction unmatched. The CDR3 spells CASSMTSRQETQYF. In nucleotides, the CDR3 is TGTGCCAGCAGCATGACTAGCAGACAAGAGACCCAGTACTTC.

The chain is built from TRBV5-1 and TRBJ2-2, with D maybe TRBD1 (5 bases). The CDR3 is made up of 17 amino acids. The V end was cut by 4 bases, the J end by 0 bases, with 16 bases between. CDR1 is SGHRS and CDR2 is YFSETQ in the germline V gene. CDR3: CASSVRQPESNTGELFF. CDR3 DNA: TGCGCCAGCAGCGTCCGACAGCCCGAATCGAACACCGGGGAGCTGTTTTTT.

This clonotype appeared a few times. This chain links TRBV4-1 with TRBJ1-1; D unresolved. Germline assignment: CDR1 MGHRA and CDR2 YSYEKL. This CDR3 has 14 residues. Trimming stripped 2 bases from V and 0 bases from J, with 7 bases between. This CDR3 reads CASSQLAMNTEAFF. The CDR3 region has the DNA TGCGCCAGCAGCCAACTCGCTATGAACACTGAAGCTTTCTTT.

The V gene is TRBV7-2, the J gene TRBJ2-2, with TRBD2 matching 10 bases. This CDR3 spans 15 amino acids. Germline CDR1 reads SGHTA; CDR2 reads FQGNSA. The trim removed 5 bases at V and 6 bases at J, leaving 6 bases unmatched. This CDR3 reads CASSITSGVAGELFF. CDR3 sequence (DNA): TGTGCCAGCAGCATTACTAGCGGGGTGGCCGGGGAGCTGTTTTTT.

This clonotype was detected many times. This chain joins TRBV4-1 and TRBJ2-3; D unresolved. CDR1 MGHRA and CDR2 YSYEKL come from the germline V gene. This CDR3 is built from 14 residues. V lost 2 bases and J lost 5, with 11 bases in between. As DNA, the CDR3 is TGCGCCAGCAGCCAACCATCCTCCGGAGATACGCAGTATTTT. Protein product: CASSQPSSGDTQYF.

This chain links TRBV7-3 with TRBJ1-1; 8 positions match TRBD1. The CDR3 length is 13 residues. The V segment lost 5 bases and the J segment 8 bases; nucleotides outside the gene matches: 7. Germline CDR1 reads SGHTA; CDR2 reads FQGTGA. The DNA of the CDR3 is TGTGCCAGCAGCACCGGACAGGGCAGGGAAGCTTTCTTT. As protein: CASSTGQGREAFF.